These 30 T cell receptor beta chains were all obtained from the same sample, sequenced in a study of T cell changes during pregnancy in multiple sclerosis (dated by TCRdb to between 2018 and 2021). The library was made by the immunoSEQ multiplex PCR assay. Not all clones reach the TCRdb copy of this immuneACCESS table, which keeps in-frame sequences only. Checked studies attribute under half of the gap to unresolved V genes and leave the rest unexplained. In this sample the table shows some 83,000 clones, 91% of which occur a single time. The top ten clones comprise 3.5% to 4% of the sample. This material consisted of PBMCs, taken in the first trimester of pregnancy. All receptors come from a female donor in good health, serving as a control in a pregnancy study. Some clones in this sample may be carry-over from other donors' samples.

The chain links TRBV9 to TRBJ1-4, with a tentative D call TRBD1 (5 bases). V was clipped by 5 bases and J by 6 bases, with 14 bases between them. The CDR3 runs 14 residues. CDR1 and CDR2 from the germline V gene are SGDLS and YYNGEE. The CDR3 reads CASSPWGGDEKLFF. CDR3 bases: TGTGCCAGCAGTCCGTGGGGGGGGGATGAAAAACTGTTTTTT.

A word on this clone: Other DNA sequences in this sample translate to the same CDR3. V usage is TRBV5-4 and J usage is TRBJ2-7; D possibly corresponds to TRBD1 (6 bases). The germline V gene encodes CDR1 SGHNT and CDR2 YYREEE (reference sequence). The V and J ends lost 4 bases and 3 bases respectively, with 14 bases between them. The CDR3 sequence is 14 residues long. The CDR3 nucleotides read TGTGCCAGCAGCCAGGGGCCCCAGGGCTACGAGCAGTACTTC. Translation gives CASSQGPQGYEQYF.

The rearrangement uses TRBV12-5 and TRBJ1-1; TRBD1 might be the D (5 bases). Germline CDR1 reads LGHNT; CDR2 reads FRNRAP. The CDR3 is made up of 11 amino acids. V lost 6 bases to trimming and J lost 8 bases, with 10 bases between them. As DNA, the CDR3 is TGTGCTAGTGGCTACCCAGGGGAAGCTTTCTTT. It translates to CASGYPGEAFF.

In this sample, this clone turned up a few times. The CDR3: CASSQGSGRGHQPQHF. In DNA, the CDR3 is TGCGCCAGCAGCCAAGGGAGTGGCAGGGGTCATCAGCCCCAGCATTTT. The V call is TRBV4-1, the J call TRBJ1-5, with D tentatively TRBD1 (6 bases). This CDR3 has 16 residues. The germline V gene encodes CDR1 MGHRA and CDR2 YSYEKL. V lost 1 base to trimming and J lost 5 bases, with 15 bases between them.

As for this clone: At one end, the junction sequence differs from germline, possibly due to a read error. This rearrangement joins TRBV7-7 to TRBJ2-7; D not resolved. This CDR3 has 13 amino acids. Germline V gene data show CDR1 as SSHAT and CDR2 as FNYEAQ (reference sequence). CDR3 nucleotides: TGTGCTAGCAGCTTATTCCGCGGCTACGAGCAGTACTTC. As protein: CASSLFRGYEQYF.

This clone was found once. The chain employs TRBV28 and TRBJ2-2, with 7 bases lining up with TRBD1. V dropped 2 bases and J dropped 4; count of bases not matched to a gene: 4. In germline, CDR1 is MDHEN, CDR2 SYDVKM. CDR3 length: 15 amino acids. CDR3 region: CASSLKGAGTGELFF. Here the CDR3 DNA reads TGTGCCAGCAGTTTAAAGGGGGCGGGCACCGGGGAGCTGTTTTTT.

This chain uses TRBV4-3 with TRBJ2-1; 7 bases match TRBD2. V lost 4 bases to trimming and J lost 5 bases; unmatched junction nucleotides: 5. The CDR3 is made up of 14 amino acids. Germline V gene sequence: CDR1 LGHNA, CDR2 YSLEER. The CDR3 DNA is TGCGCCAGCAGCCGAGAGCGGGACCACAATGAGCAGTTCTTC. Amino acid sequence: CASSRERDHNEQFF.

J is TRBJ2-7 and V is TRBV25-1; 7 positions match TRBD2. CDR3 length: 14 residues. The ends lost 4 bases at V and 3 bases at J; junction bases unmatched: 6. Per the germline V gene, CDR1 is MGHDK and CDR2 is SYGVNS. CDR3 bases: TGTGCCAGCAGTGGTGCTAGCGGCTACTACGAGCAGTACTTC. This sequence encodes CASSGASGYYEQYF.

This rearrangement joins TRBV6-4 to TRBJ1-2, with a tentative D call TRBD1 (5 bases). The CDR3 totals 14 residues. V dropped 0 bases and J dropped 4 bases, with 9 bases sitting between them. Germline V gives CDR1 MRHNA, CDR2 SNTAGT. CDR3 nucleotides: TGTGCCAGCAGTGACTCGGGGGGTCCCTATGGCTACACCTTC. This gives the protein CASSDSGGPYGYTF.

The V gene is TRBV7-9, the J gene TRBJ1-2; D is unclear. The ends were cut back, 3 bases at V and 2 bases at J, with 7 bases in the middle. Germline CDR1 and CDR2: SEHNR and FQNEAQ (reference sequence). The CDR3 runs 13 residues. The CDR3 here is CASSFTDNYGYTF. CDR3 bases: TGTGCCAGCAGCTTTACAGACAACTATGGCTACACCTTC. The full variable domain, in which reference TRBV7-9 and TRBJ1-2 provide the parts outside the CDR3, is DTGVSQNPRHKITKRGQNVTFRCDPISEHNRLYWYRQTLGQGPEFLTYFQNEAQLEKSRLLSDRFSAERPKGSFSTLEIQRTEQGDSAMYLCASSFTDNYGYTFGSGTRLTVV.

J is TRBJ2-3 and V is TRBV18, with 13 positions matching TRBD2. In germline, CDR1 is KGHSH, CDR2 LQKENI. The CDR3 is made up of 17 amino acids. V lost 3 bases to trimming and J lost 6 bases; unmatched junction nucleotides: 9. Here the CDR3 DNA reads TGTGCCAGCTCACCCCTTCCACTAGCGGGAGGGAGGGATACGCAGTATTTT. This codes for CASSPLPLAGGRDTQYF.

This clone was seen many times. The J gene is TRBJ1-1, the V gene TRBV5-6; a weak D match, TRBD1 (6 bases). V shed 7 bases and J shed 4 bases, with 14 bases lying between them. CDR1 is SGHDT and CDR2 is YYEEEE in the germline V gene. The CDR3 is made up of 13 amino acids. CDR3 sequence: CASAGAGITEAFF. CDR3 sequence (DNA): TGTGCCAGCGCAGGGGCAGGGATCACTGAAGCTTTCTTT.

The CDR3 DNA is TGTGCCAGCAGCCCTACTGGGAGCTCCTACGAGCAGTACTTC. This gives the protein CASSPTGSSYEQYF. The chain joins TRBV7-9 to TRBJ2-7; perhaps TRBD2 as D (5 bases). The V gene's germline CDR1 is SEHNR and CDR2 FQNEAQ (reference sequence). The CDR3 sequence is 14 residues long. Trimming stripped 5 bases from V and 0 bases from J, with 11 bases between.

The chain combines TRBV2 with TRBJ2-3; a weak D match, TRBD1 (5 bases). CDR1 SNHLY and CDR2 FYNNEI come from the germline V gene. V shed 8 bases and J shed 2 bases, with 11 bases lying between them. The CDR3 loop spans 13 amino acids. CDR3 DNA sequence: TGTGCCAGCGGAAGACAGTTCACAGATACGCAGTATTTT. Its protein product is CASGRQFTDTQYF.

This chain joins TRBV7-9 and TRBJ2-5; D ambiguous. V lost 1 base and J 5 bases, leaving 5 bases between the germline ends. This CDR3 has 12 residues. In germline, CDR1 is SEHNR, CDR2 FQNEAQ (reference sequence). For the CDR3, the DNA is TGTGCCAGCAGCTTAGACGGGGAGACCCAGTACTTC. Its protein is CASSLDGETQYF.

The rearrangement uses TRBV7-9 and TRBJ2-1; 15 bases map to TRBD2. Germline V gene lookup returns CDR1 SEHNR and CDR2 FQNEAQ (reference sequence). The junction had 8 bases not matched to a gene; V was cut back by 5 bases and J by 9 bases. CDR3 size: 16 residues. The CDR3 DNA is TGTGCCAGCAGCCTCGGACTAGCGGGAGGGAGGGGTGAGCAGTTCTTC. The encoded protein is CASSLGLAGGRGEQFF.

The chain joins TRBV10-1 to TRBJ2-3, with 12 bases matching TRBD2. From germline, CDR1 is WNHNN and CDR2 SYGVQD (reference sequence). Germline trimming cut 4 bases from V and 4 bases from J; bases unmatched to any gene: 6. This CDR3 comprises 16 residues. CDR3 DNA: TGCGCCAGCAGTGGACGACTAGCGGGGGACTCAGATACGCAGTATTTT. Amino acids: CASSGRLAGDSDTQYF.

The rearrangement links TRBV28 to TRBJ2-1; tentative D call: TRBD2 (5 bases). The CDR3 loop spans 16 amino acids. The germline gives CDR1 MDHEN, CDR2 SYDVKM. Trimming pared 7 bases from V and 4 bases from J, leaving 20 bases between. CDR3 coding DNA: TGTGCCAGCAAAGGAGCCGAAGCGAGCGGTTACAATGAGCAGTTCTTC. This encodes CASKGAEASGYNEQFF.

V usage is TRBV29-1 and J usage is TRBJ2-7; TRBD1 agrees at 9 bases. V gave up 5 bases and J gave up 6 bases; unmatched junction bases: 8. Germline V gives CDR1 SQVTM, CDR2 ANQGSEA. This CDR3 is 13 amino acids long. DNA of the CDR3: TGCAGCGTTCTGGGACAGGGTATTTCCGAGCAGTACTTC. Its protein product is CSVLGQGISEQYF.

V gene TRBV11-2 combines with J gene TRBJ1-1; possibly TRBD1 for D (5 bases). Germline V gene data show CDR1 as SGHAT and CDR2 as FQNNGV. Trimming cost V 2 bases and J 4 bases, with 14 bases left between them. The CDR3 has 15 amino acids. Here the CDR3 DNA reads TGTGCCAGCAGCTTAAAGGGAGGGAGGGGCACTGAAGCTTTCTTT. Encoded protein: CASSLKGGRGTEAFF.

The V call is TRBV9, the J call TRBJ1-2; 7 bases fit TRBD1. Germline V lookup: CDR1 SGDLS, CDR2 YYNGEE. J lost 8 bases, V lost 0 bases, and 7 bases had no gene match. There are 14 residues in the CDR3. CDR3 sequence reads: CASSVDEGAGGYTF. The DNA of the CDR3 is TGTGCCAGCAGCGTAGACGAGGGGGCGGGGGGCTACACCTTC. Full variable domain (missing parts from reference TRBV9 and TRBJ1-2): DSGVTQTPKHLITATGQRVTLRCSPRSGDLSVYWYQQSLDQGLQFLIQYYNGEERAKGNILERFSAQQFPDLHSELNLSSLELGDSALYFCASSVDEGAGGYTFGSGTRLTVV.

This clone appeared a single time. The chain joins TRBV7-2 to TRBJ2-1; D possibly corresponds to TRBD2 (5 bases). The length of the CDR3 is 15 residues. Trimming pared 4 bases from V and 0 bases from J, leaving 10 bases between. The V gene's germline CDR1 is SGHTA and CDR2 FQGNSA. CDR3 DNA sequence: TGTGCCAGCAGCTCGGACGGGGACTCCTACAATGAGCAGTTCTTC. The encoded protein is CASSSDGDSYNEQFF. The entire variable domain, with the rest obtained from reference TRBV7-2 and TRBJ2-1, is as follows: GAGVSQSPSNKVTEKGKDVELRCDPISGHTALYWYRQSLGQGLEFLIYFQGNSAPDKSGLPSDRFSAERTGGSVSTLTIQRTQQEDSAVYLCASSSDGDSYNEQFFGPGTRLTVL.

V gene TRBV5-5 combines with J gene TRBJ1-5; D not certain. The CDR3 totals 17 residues. Germline-derived CDR1 and CDR2 are SGHKS and YYEKEE (reference sequence). The V end was cut by 1 base, the J end by 0 bases, with 14 bases between. CDR3 protein: CASSLNPRRYSNQPQHF. For the CDR3, the DNA is TGTGCCAGCAGCTTGAATCCCCGGAGATATAGCAATCAGCCCCAGCATTTT.

The chain has TRBV28 and TRBJ1-5, with 8 bases identical to TRBD1. In germline, CDR1 is MDHEN, CDR2 SYDVKM. The CDR3 has 17 amino acids. Germline trimming cut 1 base from V and 7 bases from J; bases unmatched to any gene: 12. The CDR3 sequence is CASSLSRGRTGWQPQHF. Here the CDR3 DNA reads TGTGCCAGCAGTTTATCTCGAGGACGGACAGGGTGGCAGCCCCAGCATTTT.

V usage is TRBV28 and J usage is TRBJ2-4; weak D call: TRBD1 (5 bases). The V gene lost 7 bases and the J gene lost 7 bases, with 8 bases spanning the gap. Germline-derived CDR1 and CDR2 are MDHEN and SYDVKM. This CDR3 spans 11 amino acids. The CDR3: CASIGHNIQYF. CDR3 DNA sequence: TGTGCCAGCATCGGACACAACATTCAGTACTTC.

CDR3 nucleotide sequence: TGCAGCGTTGAGGACAGGCCCTACGAGCAGTACTTC. It specifies CSVEDRPYEQYF. This chain joins TRBV29-1 and TRBJ2-7; 7 nucleotides align to TRBD1. Germline V gene lookup returns CDR1 SQVTM and CDR2 ANQGSEA. V dropped 3 bases and J dropped 2; count of bases not matched to a gene: 1. The CDR3 is 12 amino acids.

The chain links TRBV7-3 to TRBJ2-3; TRBD2 agrees at 7 bases. After removal of 6 bases from V and 6 bases from J, the junction contained 12 bases not matched to a gene. The CDR3 length is 15 residues. Per the germline V gene, CDR1 is SGHTA and CDR2 is FQGTGA. CDR3 sequence: CASSIAGAAGDTQYF. CDR3 bases: TGTGCCAGCAGTATAGCGGGCGCGGCCGGTGATACGCAGTATTTT.

V usage is TRBV4-3 and J usage is TRBJ2-7, with TRBD2 identical over 15 bases. This CDR3 region has 16 residues. The ends lost 0 bases at V and 4 bases at J; junction bases unmatched: 1. Germline CDR1 reads LGHNA; CDR2 reads YSLEER. Written as DNA, the CDR3 is TGCGCCAGCAGCCAAGATGGACTAGCGGGAGGGTACGAGCAGTACTTC. This encodes CASSQDGLAGGYEQYF.

The gene calls are TRBV6-1 and TRBJ1-2, with 7 bases identical to TRBD1. Germline assignment: CDR1 MNHNS and CDR2 SASEGT. This CDR3 has 13 residues. V dropped 6 bases and J dropped 8; count of bases not matched to a gene: 9. DNA for the CDR3: TGTGCCAGCAGCGCTGCCGACAGGGTAGGCTACACCTTC. It is translated as CASSAADRVGYTF.

The chain employs TRBV2 and TRBJ2-1; no firm D call. The V gene's germline CDR1 is SNHLY and CDR2 FYNNEI. V lost 4 bases and J lost 2, with 12 bases in between. The CDR3 contains 15 residues. The DNA of the CDR3 is TGTGCCAGCAGTGCCGATCGAGGAACCTACAATGAGCAGTTCTTC. Its protein product is CASSADRGTYNEQFF.